This TCR beta chain was captured in a study of immune evolution from preneoplasia to lung adenocarcinoma listed by TCRdb under 2021. Regarding the study in general: No AAH lesions showed HLA loss of heterozygosity, compared with 5.5% to 8% of AIS, roughly 15% of MIA and around a third of ADC lesions. POLYSOLVER was used to infer class I HLA alleles from exome data, and LOHHLA was used to detect allele-specific HLA loss. Whole exome sequencing and methylation data from the same cohort of nodules were integrated with the immune data. The overall cohort comprised 45 to 65 patients with pulmonary nodules who underwent surgical resection. TCR sequencing data were obtained from about 50 patients. Resected precursor lesions (AAH, AIS, MIA) and invasive adenocarcinomas were each compared against paired morphologically normal lung tissue. The study reported that around 100 samples were used for TCR sequencing. The sample size was set by how many specimens were available, not by a prior power calculation. The study used immune gene expression, TCR sequencing and multiplex immunofluorescence to profile the immune contexture of lung adenocarcinoma precursors and invasive adenocarcinoma.

This clone was counted a single time. Its antigen remains unidentified. No much larger clone exists at a distance of one base, and base qualities are not known. Using the immunoSEQ hsTCRbeta Kit, TCR beta CDR3 regions were sequenced from DNA. From the authors' description of their analysis: The ImmunoSEQ Analyzer was used to analyse the TCR sequencing data. T cell clonality was defined as 1 minus Pielou's evenness computed on productive rearrangements. To measure T cell diversity, the inverse Simpson index was applied to productive templates. T cell density was defined as TCR beta template counts normalized to usable DNA, with usable DNA estimated by amplification and sequencing of housekeeping genes. Two-sided Kruskal-Wallis tests were used to compare TCR metrics across histologic stages. TCRdb re-hosts the immuneACCESS table, in-frame sequences only. Its copies lack some clones; in the studies checked, an unresolved V gene accounts for under half of them, and the cause for the rest is not known. V and J calls plus clone size are reproduced from that table; the DNA served to infer D and trimming. The sample includes about 4,900 clones, with around 80% observed a single time. Approximately 6.7% of the sample is held by the ten biggest clonotypes.

The patients had resection in Japan or China between the mid-2010s and the late 2010s. Histologic diagnosis of each case was confirmed independently by two lung cancer pathologists on H&E slides. Macro-dissection after pathologic assessment enriched premalignant or tumor cells for nucleic acid extraction. DNA was isolated from FFPE tissue using the AllPrep DNA/RNA FFPE Kit. The CDR3 runs 13 amino acids, cysteine and phenylalanine included. The DNA shown is the 39-base CDR3, in frame from base 1. The V and J ends are trimmed by 7 bases and 14 bases, leaving 20 bases between them. Via the germline V gene, CDR1 is MNHNS and CDR2 SASEGT. What the study reported, not specific to this receptor: Top T cell clone frequencies were highest in normal lung and appeared to decrease progressively from AAH through AIS, MIA and invasive adenocarcinoma. The highest clonality was observed in normal lung, whereas higher T cell density and diversity but lower clonality appeared to be present in later-stage lesions. The highest T cell clonality was observed in KRAS-mutant nodules compared with EGFR-mutant or double wild-type lesions. The findings reflected association rather than direct causation, and larger cohorts with long-term follow-up and longitudinal biopsies were considered necessary. Because all patients were from Japan and China, applicability to Western populations was uncertain.

The receptor was derived from a person between 60 and 80 years old with lung adenocarcinoma. Sequenced: FFPE minimally invasive lung adenocarcinoma tissue. What this sample's cell subset or site label stands for: micro-invasive lung adenocarcinoma (MIA). In this chain, TRBV6-1 is recombined with TRBJ1-4, and TRBD1 may be the D gene, going by 6 matching bases. The DNA sequence follows: TGTGCCAGCACCCCCACTCTACAGGGTACCCTGTTTTTT. Its coded protein is CASTPTLQGTLFF.